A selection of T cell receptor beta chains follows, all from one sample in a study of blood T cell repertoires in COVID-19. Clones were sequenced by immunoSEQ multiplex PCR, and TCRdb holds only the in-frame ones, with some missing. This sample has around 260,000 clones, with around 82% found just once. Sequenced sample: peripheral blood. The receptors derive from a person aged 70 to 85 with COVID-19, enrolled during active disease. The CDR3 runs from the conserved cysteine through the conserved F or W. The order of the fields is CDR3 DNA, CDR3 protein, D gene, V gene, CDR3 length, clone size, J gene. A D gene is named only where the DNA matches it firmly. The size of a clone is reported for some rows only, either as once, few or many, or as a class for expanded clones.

cdr3_nt: TGTGCCAGTAGTATTTGGAGGTCGGGGGGTGAAGATACGCAGTATTTT
cdr3_aa: CASSIWRSGGEDTQYF
d_call: TRBD2
v_call: TRBV19
cdr3_length: 16
clone_size: -
j_call: TRBJ2-3

cdr3_nt: TGTGCCAGCAGTTACTCGCGAGCGGGGACGGGGGGCGAGCAGTACTTC
cdr3_aa: CASSYSRAGTGGEQYF
d_call: TRBD2
v_call: TRBV6-2/TRBV6-3
cdr3_length: 16
clone_size: few
j_call: TRBJ2-7

cdr3_nt: TGTGCCAGTATGATGAGGGAAGTAGGCACAGATACGCAGTATTTT
cdr3_aa: CASMMREVGTDTQYF
d_call: -
v_call: TRBV19
cdr3_length: 15
clone_size: -
j_call: TRBJ2-3

cdr3_nt: TGTGCCAGCAGCCAAGGTGATCTCAGGGGGCGGTACGAGCAGTACTTC
cdr3_aa: CASSQGDLRGRYEQYF
d_call: TRBD1
v_call: TRBV14
cdr3_length: 16
clone_size: -
j_call: TRBJ2-7

cdr3_nt: TGTGCCAGCAGCTTGGGACTAGCGGGAGTTAAGTCCTACAATGAGCAGTTCTTC
cdr3_aa: CASSLGLAGVKSYNEQFF
d_call: TRBD2
v_call: TRBV7-3
cdr3_length: 18
clone_size: -
j_call: TRBJ2-1

cdr3_nt: TGTGCCAGCCACCGCGGGTCCCTTGGGACAGATACGCAGTATTTT
cdr3_aa: CASHRGSLGTDTQYF
d_call: -
v_call: TRBV2
cdr3_length: 15
clone_size: -
j_call: TRBJ2-3

cdr3_nt: -
cdr3_aa: CASSVVASGSYLFF
d_call: -
v_call: TRBV2
cdr3_length: 14
clone_size: -
j_call: TRBJ2-1

cdr3_nt: TGTGCCAGCAGCATTGTCAATGGCTACACCTTC
cdr3_aa: CASSIVNGYTF
d_call: -
v_call: TRBV2
cdr3_length: 11
clone_size: -
j_call: TRBJ1-2

cdr3_nt: TGCGCCAGCAGCTTGGGGTGGGGGGGCAATGAGCAGTTCTTC
cdr3_aa: CASSLGWGGNEQFF
d_call: TRBD2
v_call: TRBV5-1
cdr3_length: 14
clone_size: -
j_call: TRBJ2-1

cdr3_nt: TGTGCCAGCGCCCCCAAAAGCCCGAACACCGGGGAGCTGTTTTTT
cdr3_aa: CASAPKSPNTGELFF
d_call: -
v_call: TRBV6-5
cdr3_length: 15
clone_size: -
j_call: TRBJ2-2

cdr3_nt: TGTGCCTGGAGGACAGGGGGTAAAAGTGGCTACACCTTC
cdr3_aa: CAWRTGGKSGYTF
d_call: TRBD1
v_call: TRBV30
cdr3_length: 13
clone_size: -
j_call: TRBJ1-2

cdr3_nt: TGTGCCACCAGCAGAGATCTTCAGTACGAGCAGTACTTC
cdr3_aa: CATSRDLQYEQYF
d_call: -
v_call: TRBV15
cdr3_length: 13
clone_size: -
j_call: TRBJ2-7

cdr3_nt: TGTGCCAGCAGCCGGTCCCTAGGCGGGAGTATGAATGAGCAGTTCTTC
cdr3_aa: CASSRSLGGSMNEQFF
d_call: TRBD2
v_call: TRBV7-3
cdr3_length: 16
clone_size: -
j_call: TRBJ2-1

cdr3_nt: TGTGCCAGCAGCAGCGGACAGGTTTCGAACACCGGGGAGCTGTTTTTT
cdr3_aa: CASSSGQVSNTGELFF
d_call: TRBD1
v_call: TRBV7-8
cdr3_length: 16
clone_size: -
j_call: TRBJ2-2

cdr3_nt: TGTGCCAGCAGTTACTTTGGGGGCGCCTACGAGCAGTACTTC
cdr3_aa: CASSYFGGAYEQYF
d_call: -
v_call: TRBV6-2/TRBV6-3
cdr3_length: 14
clone_size: -
j_call: TRBJ2-7

cdr3_nt: TGTGCCAGCATTGATGGACAGGGCTATCAAGAGACCCAGTACTTC
cdr3_aa: CASIDGQGYQETQYF
d_call: TRBD1
v_call: TRBV6-1
cdr3_length: 15
clone_size: -
j_call: TRBJ2-5

cdr3_nt: TGCAGCGCGAAGCTAGCGGGAGGGGGGGATACGCAGTATTTT
cdr3_aa: CSAKLAGGGDTQYF
d_call: TRBD2
v_call: TRBV29-1
cdr3_length: 14
clone_size: -
j_call: TRBJ2-3

cdr3_nt: TGTGCCAGCCGGACTAGCGGCGACAATGAGCAGTTCTTC
cdr3_aa: CASRTSGDNEQFF
d_call: TRBD2
v_call: TRBV2
cdr3_length: 13
clone_size: once
j_call: TRBJ2-1

cdr3_nt: TGTGCCAGCAGCCAAGAATCGAAAATGCGGGCTTTCTTT
cdr3_aa: CASSQESKMRAFF
d_call: -
v_call: TRBV14
cdr3_length: 13
clone_size: -
j_call: TRBJ1-1

cdr3_nt: TGTGCCAGCAGCGTAGGTCTAGCGGGAGTAGCTGAGCAGTTCTTC
cdr3_aa: CASSVGLAGVAEQFF
d_call: TRBD2
v_call: TRBV9
cdr3_length: 15
clone_size: few
j_call: TRBJ2-1

cdr3_nt: TGTGCCAGCAGCCCAGTCGGGGGGCGCGTTCAGCCCCAGCATTTT
cdr3_aa: CASSPVGGRVQPQHF
d_call: -
v_call: TRBV21-1
cdr3_length: 15
clone_size: -
j_call: TRBJ1-5

cdr3_nt: TGTGCCAGCAGCCAATCTAGACGGAATGAAAAACTGTTTTTT
cdr3_aa: CASSQSRRNEKLFF
d_call: -
v_call: TRBV3-1/TRBV3-2
cdr3_length: 14
clone_size: -
j_call: TRBJ1-4

cdr3_nt: TGTGCCAGCAGCATACGGGGGGGGCCTGAGACCCAGTACTTC
cdr3_aa: CASSIRGGPETQYF
d_call: TRBD2
v_call: TRBV5-4
cdr3_length: 14
clone_size: -
j_call: TRBJ2-5

cdr3_nt: TGTGCCAGCAGTTTATCCGGGGATCAGCCCCAGCATTTT
cdr3_aa: CASSLSGDQPQHF
d_call: -
v_call: TRBV12-3/TRBV12-4
cdr3_length: 13
clone_size: -
j_call: TRBJ1-5

cdr3_nt: TGTGCCAGCAGCTCGAGCTCCTACGAGCAGTACTTC
cdr3_aa: CASSSSSYEQYF
d_call: -
v_call: TRBV7-2
cdr3_length: 12
clone_size: few
j_call: TRBJ2-7

cdr3_nt: TGCGCCAGCAGCTTGGTAGTAGAGGGGGTCAATGAGCAGTTCTTC
cdr3_aa: CASSLVVEGVNEQFF
d_call: -
v_call: TRBV5-1
cdr3_length: 15
clone_size: -
j_call: TRBJ2-1

cdr3_nt: TGTGCCAGCAGCCCCTGGGACAGGGGAGCTGCTGGCTACACCTTC
cdr3_aa: CASSPWDRGAAGYTF
d_call: TRBD1
v_call: TRBV5-6
cdr3_length: 15
clone_size: -
j_call: TRBJ1-2

cdr3_nt: TGTGCCAGCAGTCAGGGGGCGGGGTCCTACGAGCAGTACTTC
cdr3_aa: CASSQGAGSYEQYF
d_call: TRBD1
v_call: TRBV27
cdr3_length: 14
clone_size: -
j_call: TRBJ2-7

cdr3_nt: TGTGCCAGCAAGGGGTTCCACGAGCAGTACTTC
cdr3_aa: CASKGFHEQYF
d_call: -
v_call: TRBV12-3/TRBV12-4
cdr3_length: 11
clone_size: few
j_call: TRBJ2-7

cdr3_nt: TGTGCCAGCAGCCAATCTGGGACAGGGGGCGACTATGGCTACACCTTC
cdr3_aa: CASSQSGTGGDYGYTF
d_call: TRBD1
v_call: TRBV16
cdr3_length: 16
clone_size: -
j_call: TRBJ1-2

cdr3_nt: TGTGCCACCAGCTTCCCGGAGGGTAATTCACCCCTCCACTTT
cdr3_aa: CATSFPEGNSPLHF
d_call: -
v_call: TRBV15
cdr3_length: 14
clone_size: -
j_call: TRBJ1-6

cdr3_nt: TGCAGCGTTGATAAGAAGCGCACCAATGAGCAGTTCTTC
cdr3_aa: CSVDKKRTNEQFF
d_call: -
v_call: TRBV29-1
cdr3_length: 13
clone_size: -
j_call: TRBJ2-1

cdr3_nt: TGTGCCAGCAGGCGGAGCGGGGGCACAGATACGCAGTATTTT
cdr3_aa: CASRRSGGTDTQYF
d_call: TRBD2
v_call: TRBV3-1/TRBV3-2
cdr3_length: 14
clone_size: -
j_call: TRBJ2-3

cdr3_nt: TGCAGCGTTGAACACGGGAGGGACATTCAGTACTTC
cdr3_aa: CSVEHGRDIQYF
d_call: TRBD2
v_call: TRBV29-1
cdr3_length: 12
clone_size: few
j_call: TRBJ2-4

cdr3_nt: TGTGCCAGTAGTCTAGCGGGGGGGAGCAATGAGCAGTTCTTC
cdr3_aa: CASSLAGGSNEQFF
d_call: TRBD2
v_call: TRBV19
cdr3_length: 14
clone_size: -
j_call: TRBJ2-1

cdr3_nt: TGCGCCAGCAGCTTTAATGCCGCAGATACTAATGAAAAACTGTTTTTT
cdr3_aa: CASSFNAADTNEKLFF
d_call: -
v_call: TRBV5-1
cdr3_length: 16
clone_size: -
j_call: TRBJ1-4

cdr3_nt: TGTGCCAGCAGCCCTAGCGGGAGGCGCACAGATACGCAGTATTTT
cdr3_aa: CASSPSGRRTDTQYF
d_call: TRBD2
v_call: TRBV7-2
cdr3_length: 15
clone_size: -
j_call: TRBJ2-3

cdr3_nt: TGTGCCAGCAGTGAGCTCTGGGGGGGCTATAATTCACCCCTCCACTTT
cdr3_aa: CASSELWGGYNSPLHF
d_call: -
v_call: TRBV2
cdr3_length: 16
clone_size: -
j_call: TRBJ1-6

cdr3_nt: TGTGCCAGCAGTTACTTAGCCAAAACTGAAGCTTTCTTT
cdr3_aa: CASSYLAKTEAFF
d_call: -
v_call: TRBV6-5
cdr3_length: 13
clone_size: -
j_call: TRBJ1-1